These T cell receptor beta chains were read from a single sample in a study of immune evolution from preneoplasia to lung adenocarcinoma. The assay was immunoSEQ multiplex PCR, and TCRdb's table has in-frame clones only and misses some. This sample has 8,000 or so clones; 65% to 90% occur once, and the top ten carry 6.5% to 10%. Material for sequencing was FFPE invasive lung adenocarcinoma tissue. The receptor set was obtained from a person in their fifties with lung adenocarcinoma. Each CDR3 is given with its conserved first and last residue. Fields, in order: clone size, V gene, J gene, CDR3 protein. A clone size is listed for some rows: how often the clone was seen (once, few, many), or a class if it is expanded.

-	TRBV7-9	TRBJ1-5	CASSLGFTGNQPQHF
-	TRBV18	TRBJ2-3	CASSPPNRSPWSDDTQYF
-	TRBV5-4	TRBJ2-3	CASSLAQGNGGDTQYF
-	TRBV7-3	TRBJ2-3	CASSLGTAHATQYF
few	TRBV11-3	TRBJ1-3	CASREDSGNTIYF
few	TRBV7-6	TRBJ1-6	CASSLARGDRSPLHF
-	TRBV19	TRBJ1-2	CASSINRWDYGYTF
few	TRBV7-7	TRBJ1-3	CASSVGPGNTIYF
-	TRBV6-5	TRBJ2-5	CASSYVGQQETQYF
-	TRBV7-6	TRBJ1-1	CASRSTSIENTEAFF
-	TRBV9	TRBJ1-1	CASSRMGQGGTEAFF
-	TRBV29-1	TRBJ1-1	CSASGQLNTEAFF
-	TRBV7-8	TRBJ1-1	CASSLGTGFGEAFF
-	TRBV11-3	TRBJ2-3	CASSLRGVTDTQYF
few	TRBV6-1	TRBJ1-5	CASSEYGTRQHF
-	TRBV18	TRBJ2-1	CASSQGRGSYNEQFF
few	TRBV4-2	TRBJ2-3	CASSPYNRGADTDTQYF
once	TRBV20-1	TRBJ2-1	CSARVKGRQFF